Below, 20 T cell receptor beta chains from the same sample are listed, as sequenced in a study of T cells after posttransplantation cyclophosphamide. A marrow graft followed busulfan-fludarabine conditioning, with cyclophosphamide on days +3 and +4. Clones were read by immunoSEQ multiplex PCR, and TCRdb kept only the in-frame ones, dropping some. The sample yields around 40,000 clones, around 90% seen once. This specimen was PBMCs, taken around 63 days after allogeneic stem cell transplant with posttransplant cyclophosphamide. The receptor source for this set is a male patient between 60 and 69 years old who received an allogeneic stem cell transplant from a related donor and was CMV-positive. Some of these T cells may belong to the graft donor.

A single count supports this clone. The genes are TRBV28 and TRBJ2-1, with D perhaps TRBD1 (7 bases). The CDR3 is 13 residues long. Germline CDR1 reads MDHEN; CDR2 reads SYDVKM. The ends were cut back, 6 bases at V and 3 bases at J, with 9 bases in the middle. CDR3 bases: TGTGCCAGCAGGCGGGACAGCTACAATGAGCAGTTCTTC. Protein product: CASRRDSYNEQFF. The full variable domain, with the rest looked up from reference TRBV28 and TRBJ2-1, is DVKVTQSSRYLVKRTGEKVFLECVQDMDHENMFWYRQDPGLGLRLIYFSYDVKMKEKGDIPEGYSVSREKKERFSLILESASTNQTSMYLCASRRDSYNEQFFGPGTRLTVL.

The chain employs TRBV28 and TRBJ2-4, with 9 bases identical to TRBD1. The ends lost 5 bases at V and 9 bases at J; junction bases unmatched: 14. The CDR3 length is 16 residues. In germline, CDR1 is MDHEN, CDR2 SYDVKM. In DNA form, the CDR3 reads TGTGCCAGCAGTGCCCCCCGGGACAGGGACATTCCCATTCAGTACTTC. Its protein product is CASSAPRDRDIPIQYF. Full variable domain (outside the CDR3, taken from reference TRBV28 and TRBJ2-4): DVKVTQSSRYLVKRTGEKVFLECVQDMDHENMFWYRQDPGLGLRLIYFSYDVKMKEKGDIPEGYSVSREKKERFSLILESASTNQTSMYLCASSAPRDRDIPIQYFGAGTRLSVL.

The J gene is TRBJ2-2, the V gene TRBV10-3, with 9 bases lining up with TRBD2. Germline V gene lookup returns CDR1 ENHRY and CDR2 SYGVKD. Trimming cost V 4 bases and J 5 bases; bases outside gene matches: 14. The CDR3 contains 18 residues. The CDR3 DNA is TGTGCCATCAGTGGTACCGGGACTAGCCCTTATACTACCGGGGAGCTGTTTTTT. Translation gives CAISGTGTSPYTTGELFF.

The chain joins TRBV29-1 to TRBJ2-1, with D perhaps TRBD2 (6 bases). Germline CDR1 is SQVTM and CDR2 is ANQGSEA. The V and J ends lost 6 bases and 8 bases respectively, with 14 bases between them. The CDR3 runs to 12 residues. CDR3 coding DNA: TGCAGCGTCGCCCTGGGAGGAGATGAGCAGTTCTTC. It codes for CSVALGGDEQFF.

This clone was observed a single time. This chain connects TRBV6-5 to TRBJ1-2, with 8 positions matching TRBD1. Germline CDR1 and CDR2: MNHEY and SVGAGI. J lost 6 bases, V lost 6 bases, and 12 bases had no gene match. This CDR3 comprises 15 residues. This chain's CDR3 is CASRRPGQGGDGYTF. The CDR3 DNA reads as TGTGCCAGCAGGAGACCCGGACAGGGTGGGGATGGCTACACCTTC.

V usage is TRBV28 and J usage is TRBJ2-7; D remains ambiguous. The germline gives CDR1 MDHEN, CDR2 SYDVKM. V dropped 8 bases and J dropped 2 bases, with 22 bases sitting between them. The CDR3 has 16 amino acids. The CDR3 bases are TGTGCCAGCGCGTCCGGAGTTACTAATAACCCCTACGAGCAGTACGTC. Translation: CASASGVTNNPYEQYV.

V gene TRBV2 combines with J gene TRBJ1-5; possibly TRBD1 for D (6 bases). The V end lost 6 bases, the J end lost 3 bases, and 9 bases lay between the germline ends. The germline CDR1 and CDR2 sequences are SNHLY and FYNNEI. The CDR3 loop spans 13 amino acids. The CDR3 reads CASRGAANQPQHF. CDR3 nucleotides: TGTGCCAGCAGGGGGGCAGCCAATCAGCCCCAGCATTTT. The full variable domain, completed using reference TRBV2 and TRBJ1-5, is EPEVTQTPSHQVTQMGQEVILRCVPISNHLYFYWYRQILGQKVEFLVSFYNNEISEKSEIFDDQFSVERPDGSNFTLKIRSTKLEDSAMYFCASRGAANQPQHFGDGTRLSIL.

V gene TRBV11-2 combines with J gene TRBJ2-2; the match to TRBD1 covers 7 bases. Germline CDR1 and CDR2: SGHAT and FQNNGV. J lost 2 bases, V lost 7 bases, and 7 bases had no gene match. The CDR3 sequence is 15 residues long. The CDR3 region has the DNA TGTGCCAGCACCAGAGGACAGGTCAACACCGGGGAGCTGTTTTTT. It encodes CASTRGQVNTGELFF.

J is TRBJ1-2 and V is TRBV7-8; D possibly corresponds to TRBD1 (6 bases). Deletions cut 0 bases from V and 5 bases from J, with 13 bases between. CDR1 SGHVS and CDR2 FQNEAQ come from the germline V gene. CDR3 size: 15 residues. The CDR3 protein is CASSLAPGQGYGYTF. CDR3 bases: TGTGCCAGCAGCTTAGCTCCGGGACAAGGGTATGGCTACACCTTC. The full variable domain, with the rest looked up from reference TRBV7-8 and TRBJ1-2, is GAGVSQSPRYKVAKRGQDVALRCDPISGHVSLFWYQQALGQGPEFLTYFQNEAQLDKSGLPSDRFFAERPEGSVSTLKIQRTQQEDSAVYLCASSLAPGQGYGYTFGSGTRLTVV.

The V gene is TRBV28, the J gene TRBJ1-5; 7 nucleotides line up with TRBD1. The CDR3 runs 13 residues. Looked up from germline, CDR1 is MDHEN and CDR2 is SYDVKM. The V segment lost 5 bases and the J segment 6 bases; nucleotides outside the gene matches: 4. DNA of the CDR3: TGTGCCAGCAGTATAACAGGGGTTCAGCCCCAGCATTTT. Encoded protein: CASSITGVQPQHF.

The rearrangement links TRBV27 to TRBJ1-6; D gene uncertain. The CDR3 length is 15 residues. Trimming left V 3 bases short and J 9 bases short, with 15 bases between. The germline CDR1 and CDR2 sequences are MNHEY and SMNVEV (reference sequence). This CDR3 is CASSFDGKLLSPLHF. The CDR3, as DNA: TGTGCCAGCAGTTTTGATGGCAAGTTGCTTTCACCCCTCCACTTT.

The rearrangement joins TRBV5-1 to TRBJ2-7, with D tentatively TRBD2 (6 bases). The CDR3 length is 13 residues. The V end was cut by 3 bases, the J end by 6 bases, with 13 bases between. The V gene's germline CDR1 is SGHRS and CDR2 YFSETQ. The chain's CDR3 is CASSSATSTEQYV. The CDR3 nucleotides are TGCGCCAGCAGCTCGGCAACTAGCACCGAGCAGTACGTC.

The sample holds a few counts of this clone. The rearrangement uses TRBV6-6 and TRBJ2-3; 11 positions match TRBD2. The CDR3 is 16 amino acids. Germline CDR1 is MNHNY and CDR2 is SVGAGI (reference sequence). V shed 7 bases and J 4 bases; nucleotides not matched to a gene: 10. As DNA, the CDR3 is TGTGCCAGCATTATTAGCGGGGGGGCCACCGCAGATACGCAGTATTTT. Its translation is CASIISGGATADTQYF.

In nucleotides, the CDR3 is TGTGCCAGCAGTTTATTACCGTTACAGGCGGTGAACACTGAAGCTTTCTTT. It encodes CASSLLPLQAVNTEAFF. This rearrangement joins TRBV27 to TRBJ1-1; a possible D gene is TRBD1 (5 bases). The CDR3 runs to 17 residues. The germline CDR1 and CDR2 sequences are MNHEY and SMNVEV (reference sequence). Trimming removed 1 base from V and 0 bases from J, with 15 bases in between.

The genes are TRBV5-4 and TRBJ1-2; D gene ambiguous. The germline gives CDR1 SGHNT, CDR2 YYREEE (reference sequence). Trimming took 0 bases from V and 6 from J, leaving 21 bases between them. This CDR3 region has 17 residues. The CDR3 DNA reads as TGTGCCAGCAGCTTGGATGGAGGGATCCTTAGAACGAATGGCTACACCTTC. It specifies CASSLDGGILRTNGYTF.

The CDR3 sequence: CASGSGTEAFF. The CDR3 DNA follows: TGTGCTAGCGGGTCGGGCACTGAAGCTTTCTTT. The chain recombines TRBV12-5 with TRBJ1-1; the D is unclear. Trimming cost V 9 bases and J 4 bases, with 9 bases left between them. Looked up from germline, CDR1 is LGHNT and CDR2 is FRNRAP. The CDR3 extends over 11 amino acids.

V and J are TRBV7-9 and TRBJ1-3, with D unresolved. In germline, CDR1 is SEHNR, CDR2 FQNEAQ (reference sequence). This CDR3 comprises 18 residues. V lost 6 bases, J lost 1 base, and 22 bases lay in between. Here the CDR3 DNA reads TGTGCCAGCAGTAGATACGGTGGATTCCGACAATCTGGAAACACCATATATTTT. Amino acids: CASSRYGGFRQSGNTIYF. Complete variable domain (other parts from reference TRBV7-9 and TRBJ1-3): DTGVSQNPRHKITKRGQNVTFRCDPISEHNRLYWYRQTLGQGPEFLTYFQNEAQLEKSRLLSDRFSAERPKGSFSTLEIQRTEQGDSAMYLCASSRYGGFRQSGNTIYFGEGSWLTVV.

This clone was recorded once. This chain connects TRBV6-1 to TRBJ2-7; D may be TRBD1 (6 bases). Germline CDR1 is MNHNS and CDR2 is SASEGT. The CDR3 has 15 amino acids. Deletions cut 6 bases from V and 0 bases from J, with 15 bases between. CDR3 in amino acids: CASSRPGQSSYEQYV. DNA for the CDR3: TGTGCCAGCAGCCGACCCGGACAGAGCTCCTACGAGCAGTACGTC.

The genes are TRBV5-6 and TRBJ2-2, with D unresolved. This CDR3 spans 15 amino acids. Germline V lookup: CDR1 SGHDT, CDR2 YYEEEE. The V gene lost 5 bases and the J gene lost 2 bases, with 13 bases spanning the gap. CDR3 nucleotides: TGTGCCAGCAGGGTAGGCGGCCCCAACACCGGGGAGCTGTTTTTT. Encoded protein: CASRVGGPNTGELFF.

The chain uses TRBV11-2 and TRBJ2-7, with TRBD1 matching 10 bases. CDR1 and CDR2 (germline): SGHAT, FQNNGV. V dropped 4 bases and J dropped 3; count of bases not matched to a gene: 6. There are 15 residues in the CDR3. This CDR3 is CASSSSTGGIYEQYV. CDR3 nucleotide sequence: TGTGCCAGCAGCTCCTCGACAGGGGGCATCTACGAGCAGTACGTC.